The 16 T cell receptor beta chains below come from one sample, sequenced in a study of shared clonotypes between healthy human individuals. Repertoires were generated with immunoSEQ multiplex PCR, while TCRdb's copy carries only in-frame clones and drops some. The table lists 600,000 to 750,000 clones, approximately 75% of them singletons, with approximately 2% in the top ten. Sequencing was carried out using memory CD4+ T cells sorted from blood. Subset indicated: CD45RA-negative fraction. Source of these receptors: a woman aged 25 to 45 in good health.

This chain joins TRBV19 and TRBJ2-7; D gene uncertain. The CDR3 spans 14 residues. V lost 4 bases and J lost 3, with 13 bases in between. CDR1 and CDR2 (germline): LNHDA, SQIVND (reference sequence). CDR3: CASSTQATSYEQYF. For the CDR3, the DNA is TGTGCCAGTAGTACCCAGGCTACAAGCTACGAGCAGTACTTC. Drawing the rest from reference TRBV19 and TRBJ2-7, the complete variable domain is DGGITQSPKYLFRKEGQNVTLSCEQNLNHDAMYWYRQDPGQGLRLIYYSQIVNDFQKGDIAEGYSVSREKKESFPLTVTSAQKNPTAFYLCASSTQATSYEQYFGPGTRLTVT.

This clone was found a few times. The chain carries TRBV28 and TRBJ2-1; TRBD1 matches at 12 bases. Trimming cost V 6 bases and J 10 bases; bases outside gene matches: 16. The germline CDR1 and CDR2 sequences are MDHEN and SYDVKM. The CDR3 spans 17 residues. CDR3 coding DNA: TGTGCCAGCAGCAATACAATAACCGGGACAGGGGGCTGGGAGCAGTTCTTC. Translation gives CASSNTITGTGGWEQFF.

The chain recombines TRBV5-1 with TRBJ1-2, with D unclear. Germline V gene data show CDR1 as SGHRS and CDR2 as YFSETQ. The germline V and J ends were trimmed by 4 bases and 8 bases, with 12 bases remaining between them. This CDR3 has 12 amino acids. CDR3 nucleotides: TGCGCCAGCAGCCAAGCAGTCGGGGGCTACACCTTC. Protein sequence: CASSQAVGGYTF.

The chain joins TRBV28 to TRBJ2-7, with D uncertain. Germline-derived CDR1 and CDR2 are MDHEN and SYDVKM. Trimming took off 5 bases at V and 2 bases at J, with 13 bases between the two ends. The CDR3 runs to 14 residues. This CDR3 is CASSLPGVPYEQYF. CDR3 in DNA: TGTGCCAGCAGTCTACCGGGTGTCCCCTACGAGCAGTACTTC.

This clone was detected only once. This chain connects TRBV5-6 to TRBJ2-7; TRBD2 aligns across 7 bases. The V gene end was trimmed by 3 bases and the J gene end by 3 bases; junction bases not matched to a gene: 3. The CDR3 runs 13 residues. The germline CDR1 and CDR2 sequences are SGHDT and YYEEEE. The CDR3 region has the DNA TGTGCCAGCAGCTCCGGACTAGGCTACGAGCAGTACTTC. It is translated as CASSSGLGYEQYF.

The chain recombines TRBV5-8 with TRBJ1-5; no clear D. V lost 4 bases, J lost 1 base, and 6 bases lay in between. The CDR3 contains 13 residues. CDR1 and CDR2 (germline): SGHTS, YDEGEE. CDR3 sequence (DNA): TGTGCCAGCAGCCAAGGCAGCAATCAGCCCCAGCATTTT. Encoded protein: CASSQGSNQPQHF.

This clone appeared many times. The CDR3, as DNA: TGCGCCAGCAGCTTGAGTGGTACCGGAGATACGCAGTATTTT. This codes for CASSLSGTGDTQYF. The rearrangement links TRBV5-1 to TRBJ2-3; no firm D call. The V and J ends lost 1 base and 5 bases respectively, with 11 bases between them. Per germline, CDR1 SGHRS and CDR2 YFSETQ. CDR3 size: 14 residues. The whole variable domain, filled in from reference TRBV5-1 and TRBJ2-3, reads KAGVTQTPRYLIKTRGQQVTLSCSPISGHRSVSWYQQTPGQGLQFLFEYFSETQRNKGNFPGRFSGRQFSNSRSEMNVSTLELGDSALYLCASSLSGTGDTQYFGPGTRLTVL.

This clone was found a few times. This sequence joins TRBV18 and TRBJ2-2, with TRBD1 matching over 9 bases. The CDR3 has 12 amino acids. From germline, CDR1 is KGHSH and CDR2 LQKENI. V lost 11 bases, J lost 7 bases, and 5 bases stayed unmatched. In nucleotides, the CDR3 is TGTGCCTCACAGGGGGCGATCGGGGAGCTGTTTTTT. Its translation is CASQGAIGELFF.

This chain uses TRBV2 with TRBJ1-2; D is ambiguous. The V gene lost 8 bases and the J gene lost 2 bases, with 12 bases spanning the gap. The CDR3 sequence is 13 residues long. Germline assignment: CDR1 SNHLY and CDR2 FYNNEI. The chain's CDR3 is CASDIGINYGYTF. CDR3 coding DNA: TGTGCCAGCGATATCGGAATCAACTATGGCTACACCTTC.

The rearrangement uses TRBV5-5 and TRBJ2-2, with D unresolved. V was shortened by 2 bases and J by 5 bases, with 10 bases between the two germline ends. The CDR3 sequence is 14 residues long. Germline V gives CDR1 SGHKS, CDR2 YYEKEE (reference sequence). In DNA, the CDR3 is TGTGCCAGCAGCTTTGGCGCCATGACCGGGGAGCTGTTTTTT. Its translation: CASSFGAMTGELFF.

CDR3 DNA: TGTGCCAGCAGCCTAGGCCCAACTAATGAAAAACTGTTTTTT. As protein: CASSLGPTNEKLFF. The genes are TRBV11-2 and TRBJ1-4; no definite D call. Trimming removed 5 bases at V and 0 bases at J, with 7 bases between. The CDR3 runs 14 residues. Germline V CDR1 and CDR2: SGHAT, FQNNGV.

This clone was observed once. This chain links TRBV19 with TRBJ1-4, with a tentative D call TRBD1 (6 bases). Germline V gene lookup returns CDR1 LNHDA and CDR2 SQIVND (reference sequence). Trimming removed 5 bases from V and 0 bases from J, with 22 bases in between. This CDR3 spans 19 amino acids. This CDR3 reads CASSHQGQRLGATNEKLFF. The CDR3 DNA reads TGTGCCAGTAGTCATCAAGGACAGCGGTTAGGGGCAACTAATGAAAAACTGTTTTTT.

The chain has TRBV6-6 and TRBJ2-7; 7 bases are a match to TRBD1. The CDR3 extends over 14 amino acids. CDR1 is MNHNY, CDR2 SVGAGI, per germline (reference sequence). The ends lost 4 bases at V and 0 bases at J; junction bases unmatched: 3. The CDR3 coding sequence is TGTGCCAGCAGTTCGGGGACAGCCTCCTACGAGCAGTACTTC. Translated, it gives CASSSGTASYEQYF.

With respect to this clone: Its ends do not fully match the called genes, so a read error is possible. The chain carries TRBV19 and TRBJ1-5; 7 positions match TRBD1. The germline V gene encodes CDR1 LNHDA and CDR2 SQIVND (reference sequence). The CDR3 spans 15 residues. In DNA form, the CDR3 reads TGTGCCAGTAGTATCGGGACAGCGACCAGTCAGTCCCAGCATTTT. Translating it yields CASSIGTATSQSQHF.

The rearrangement links TRBV4-1 to TRBJ2-1; 8 bases match TRBD2. The V gene's germline CDR1 is MGHRA and CDR2 YSYEKL. The CDR3 runs 16 residues. Trimming cost V 0 bases and J 8 bases; bases outside gene matches: 9. This chain's CDR3 is CASSQDNSGSEYEQFF. The DNA for the CDR3 is TGCGCCAGCAGCCAAGATAACAGCGGGAGCGAATATGAGCAGTTCTTC.

This clone was seen a single time. The rearrangement joins TRBV7-3 to TRBJ2-5; perhaps TRBD2 as D (6 bases). Trimming cost V 0 bases and J 5 bases, with 10 bases left between them. The CDR3 is 14 residues long. CDR1 is SGHTA, CDR2 FQGTGA, per germline. The CDR3 region has the DNA TGTGCCAGCAGCTTAACGGGAGGCCGGGAGACCCAGTACTTC. The encoded protein is CASSLTGGRETQYF. The variable domain in full, with the rest retrieved from reference TRBV7-3 and TRBJ2-5, is GAGVSQTPSNKVTEKGKYVELRCDPISGHTALYWYRQSLGQGPEFLIYFQGTGAADDSGLPNDRFFAVRPEGSVSTLKIQRTERGDSAVYLCASSLTGGRETQYFGPGTRLLVL.